This passage covers 3 T cell receptor beta chains from one sample sequenced in a study of cytomegalovirus exposure and HLA in healthy donors. The primer mix had 60 Vbeta and 13 Jbeta primers. Libraries were prepared by immunoSEQ multiplex PCR; TCRdb keeps only in-frame clonotypes and omits some of them. The table records 150,000 to 200,000 clones, approximately 80% of them present only once. Sequencing used PBMCs. The receptor set was obtained from a woman aged 25 to 39 in good health and CMV-seropositive.

The rearrangement joins TRBV5-1 to TRBJ1-4; perhaps TRBD1 as D (5 bases). V lost 0 bases to trimming and J lost 3 bases, with 15 bases between them. This CDR3 region has 17 residues. Germline CDR1 is SGHRS and CDR2 is YFSETQ. The CDR3 protein is CASSLGAGLAANEKLFF. CDR3 DNA sequence: TGCGCCAGCAGCTTGGGGGCAGGGTTGGCGGCTAATGAAAAACTGTTTTTT.

The chain uses TRBV5-1 and TRBJ1-1; tentatively, D is TRBD1 (6 bases). Between the trimmed V and J ends, which lost 4 bases and 1 base, there was a span of 17 bases. CDR1 is SGHRS and CDR2 is YFSETQ in the germline V gene. The CDR3 runs 16 residues. In DNA form, the CDR3 reads TGCGCCAGCAGCCCTCGCGGGGAGGGGGAGAACACTGAAGCTTTCTTT. As protein: CASSPRGEGENTEAFF.

The rearrangement uses TRBV19 and TRBJ1-1, with 7 nucleotides matching TRBD1. Losses at the gene ends were 6 bases for V and 10 bases for J; bases not matched to a gene: 11. The CDR3 sequence is 13 residues long. CDR1 LNHDA and CDR2 SQIVND come from the germline V gene (reference sequence). For the CDR3, the DNA is TGTGCCAGTAGCTCGGAGGGGGCTAGGGGAGCTTTCTTT. It codes for CASSSEGARGAFF.